The present entry profiles one TCR beta chain with its context. This clone was observed at least ten times. It has no known antigen specificity. The input lacks base qualities; no much larger clone sits a single base away. From the cysteine up to the phenylalanine, the CDR3 has a length of 15 residues. The retained sequence is limited to the CDR3, 45 bases, with the frame set at the first base. The germline V gene (reference sequence) gives CDR1 as SGHNT and CDR2 as YYREEE. Trimming removed 0 bases from V and 5 bases from J, leaving 14 bases between the germline ends. Genomic DNA was used for TRB sequencing, which was performed with the immunoSEQ assay at survey resolution or with the hsTCRB kit. On the authors' methods: Initial read processing used immunoSEQ software, and repertoire analyses used the LymphoSeq R package. For each TRB dataset, clonality was calculated as 1 minus normalized Shannon entropy, and the Gini coefficient was computed as well. To infer phenotypes in unsorted samples, TRB sequences from sorted subsets of the recipient or donor were mapped onto the unsorted samples of the same recipient. Held by TCRdb, this immuneACCESS table contains in-frame sequences only and omits some clones. Under half of the omission traces to an unresolved V gene where checked; the cause of the rest is unknown. That table is the source of V, J and clone size, and D and trimming were worked out from the DNA. The table notes more than 7,000 clones here, none of them singletons. The biggest ten clones account for 3% to 4.5% of the sample.

The data stem from a study of T cells after posttransplantation cyclophosphamide (TCRdb year 2016). General notes on the study: T cell repertoire reconstitution was tracked by TRB sequencing after myeloablative bone marrow transplantation in which posttransplantation cyclophosphamide was used as GVHD prophylaxis. Public TRB sequences were compared against a database of over 3,000 sequences linked to responses to pathogens, tumor antigens, self-antigens and alloantigens. Because TRA and TRB clonality correlated tightly in about 10 samples, later TCR analyses were limited to TRB. TRB sequencing was also done on up to about 3 additional blood samples from 2 to 5.2 years after transplant in 3 patients, and on pretransplant blood from several patients. Blood from all 35 or so PTCy patients who had 1-year posttransplant specimens underwent TRB sequencing. Samples from around 40 PTCy-treated patients and fewer than 20 related bone marrow donors of those patients were subjected to antigen receptor sequencing.

What this sample's treatment or condition label stands for: high-dose cyclophosphamide on days +3 and +4 as single-agent GVHD prophylaxis. PTCy patients received busulfan and fludarabine conditioning, a related or unrelated marrow graft, and cyclophosphamide on days +3 and +4. The PTCy-treated patients were enrolled in a prospective multi-institutional clinical trial. Peripheral blood and bone marrow mononuclear cells were isolated by Ficoll-Hypaque density centrifugation and cryopreserved. Summary of the overall study and its limitations: Across approximately 45 patients, TRB clonality was highly associated with recipient CMV seropositivity and CMV reactivation, and diversity in PTCy patients was similar to diversity in CNI/methotrexate controls. The TRB repertoires of T cells infiltrating skin or the GI tract showed only limited overlap with the TRB repertoires found in blood. Donor-recipient similarity was low at 1-2 months but increased during the first year, and donor CD8+ memory clones often dominated later blood repertoires.

This sample comprised PBMCs, obtained less than 370 days after allogeneic stem cell transplant with posttransplant cyclophosphamide. The sequence came from a male patient aged 50 to 59 who received an allogeneic stem cell transplant from a related donor and was CMV-positive. It is possible that, after a transplant, some T cells come from the graft donor. The sequence links TRBV5-4 to TRBJ1-1, with the D gene not confidently named. The DNA is TGTGCCAGCAGCTTGGCCGGGAATTCGGGAACTGAAGCTTTCTTT. Translated, it gives CASSLAGNSGTEAFF.